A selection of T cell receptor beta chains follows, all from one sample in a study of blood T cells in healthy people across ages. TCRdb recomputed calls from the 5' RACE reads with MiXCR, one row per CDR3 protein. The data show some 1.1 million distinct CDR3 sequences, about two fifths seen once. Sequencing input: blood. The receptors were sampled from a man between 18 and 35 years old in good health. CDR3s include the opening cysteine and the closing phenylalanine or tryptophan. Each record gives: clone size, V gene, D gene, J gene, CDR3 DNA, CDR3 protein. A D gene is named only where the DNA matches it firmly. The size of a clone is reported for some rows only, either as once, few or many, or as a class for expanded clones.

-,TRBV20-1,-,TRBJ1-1,TGCAGTGCTAAATCCCGAGACCAATATCGCGACGGAAAGGCTTTCTTT,CSAKSRDQYRDGKAFF
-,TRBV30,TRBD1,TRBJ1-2,TGTGCCTGGAGTGTTACGGGAGGGGGCTATAACTATGGCTACACCTTC,CAWSVTGGGYNYGYTF
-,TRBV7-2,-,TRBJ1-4,TGTGCCAGCAGCTTAGGGACAGTCGAAAAACTGTTTTTT,CASSLGTVEKLFF
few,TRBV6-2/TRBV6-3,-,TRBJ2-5,TGTGCCAGCAGCCGGGATCGGAACCTTAATGAGCAGTACTTC,CASSRDRNLNEQYF
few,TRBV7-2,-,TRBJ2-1,TGTGCCAGCAGTTCGTACACGAGCTCCTACAATGAGCAGTTCTTC,CASSSYTSSYNEQFF
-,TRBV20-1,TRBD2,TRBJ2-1,TGCAGTGCCTGGAGGGAGCGGGGCCCTTACAATGAGCAGTTCTTC,CSAWRERGPYNEQFF
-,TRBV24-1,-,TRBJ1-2,TGTGCCACCACGCCCCTATTGGGACGTGGCTACACCTTC,CATTPLLGRGYTF
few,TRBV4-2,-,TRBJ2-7,TGTGCCAGCAGCCAAGAAGGACTACCGAGCTCCTACGAGCAGTACTTC,CASSQEGLPSSYEQYF
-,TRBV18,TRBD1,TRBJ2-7,TGTGCCAGCCACCCAGGGGACAGTACCTACGAGCAGTACTTC,CASHPGDSTYEQYF
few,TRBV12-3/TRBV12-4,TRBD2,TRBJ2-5,TGTGCCAGCAGTTACGGCGGACTAGCGGTAAAAGAGACCCAGTACTTC,CASSYGGLAVKETQYF
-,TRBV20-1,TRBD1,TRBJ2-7,TGCAGTGCTAGAGTCCGGACAGGGACCTACGAGCAGTACTTC,CSARVRTGTYEQYF
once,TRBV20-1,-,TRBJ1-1,TGCAGTGGAACGCCCATTGGACGCGTATGCACTGAAGCTTTCTTT,CSGTPIGRVCTEAFF
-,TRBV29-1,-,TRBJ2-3,TGCAGCGTTGCCCCTAGCGCTAGCACAGATACGCAGTATTTT,CSVAPSASTDTQYF
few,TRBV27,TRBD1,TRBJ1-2,TGTGCCAGCAGTTCACGAGGGACAGGATCCTATGGCTACACCTTC,CASSSRGTGSYGYTF
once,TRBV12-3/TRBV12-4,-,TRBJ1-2,TGTGCCAGCAGTCCGATGGCAGCCCGGGGCTACACCTTC,CASSPMAARGYTF
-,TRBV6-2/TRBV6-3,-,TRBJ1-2,TGTGCCAGCAGTTACGTCGGGACATATGGCTACACCTTC,CASSYVGTYGYTF
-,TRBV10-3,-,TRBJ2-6,TGTGCCATCAGTCCGGTTACCTCTGGGGCCAGCGTCCTGACTTTC,CAISPVTSGASVLTF
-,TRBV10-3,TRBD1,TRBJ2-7,TGTGCCATCAGTGACCTTCAGGGGGCAGCGGGTGAGCAGTACTTC,CAISDLQGAAGEQYF
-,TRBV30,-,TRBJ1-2,TGTGCCTGGGAAAAGGTCTTGGGGCAGGGCTACACCTTC,CAWEKVLGQGYTF
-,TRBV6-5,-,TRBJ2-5,TGTGCCAGCAGTTACCTAGGGGGTACAGAGACCCAGTACTTC,CASSYLGGTETQYF
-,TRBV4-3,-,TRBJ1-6,TGCGCCAGCAGCCAAGAATGGGTAGTGAATTCACCCCTCCACTTT,CASSQEWVVNSPLHF
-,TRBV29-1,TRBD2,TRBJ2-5,TGCAGCGTTCATGGACTAGCGGACCATCAAGAGACCCAGTACTTC,CSVHGLADHQETQYF
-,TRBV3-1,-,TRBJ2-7,TGTGCCAGCAGCCAAGATTTAGCCAGGGCCGACGAGCAGTACTTC,CASSQDLARADEQYF
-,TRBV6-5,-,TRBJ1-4,TGTGCCGGCAGCCGCCCGGGGGAGGGGAATGAAAAACTGTTTTTT,CAGSRPGEGNEKLFF
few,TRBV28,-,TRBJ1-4,TGTGCCAGCAGTTCCCCACAGGGAACTAATGAAAAACTGTTTTTT,CASSSPQGTNEKLFF
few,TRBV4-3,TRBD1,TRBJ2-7,TGCGCCAGCAGCCAAGATCGGGACAGGGGCACTATAATTTATTACGAGCAGTACTTC,CASSQDRDRGTIIYYEQYF
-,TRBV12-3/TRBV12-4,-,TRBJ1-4,TGTGCCAGCAGTTTCGTGGTGGCAGGGCGGTATAAACTGTTTTTT,CASSFVVAGRYKLFF
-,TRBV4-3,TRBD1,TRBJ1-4,TGCGCCAGCAGCCAATTCACAGGACAGGGTTGGGAAAAACTGTTTTTT,CASSQFTGQGWEKLFF
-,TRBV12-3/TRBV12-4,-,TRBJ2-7,TGTGCCAGCAGTTTATCACCTCGCGAGCAGTACTTC,CASSLSPREQYF
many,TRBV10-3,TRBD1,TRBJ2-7,TGTGCCATCAGGGCGGGGACAGGAATATCCTACGAGCAGTACTTC,CAIRAGTGISYEQYF
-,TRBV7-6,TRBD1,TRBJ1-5,TGTGCCAGCAGCCCTGGGACAGACTTATCCAATCAGCCCCAGCATTTT,CASSPGTDLSNQPQHF
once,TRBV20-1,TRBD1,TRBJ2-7,TGCAGTGCTAGATTTGGGGGACAGGGGTACGAGCAGTACTTC,CSARFGGQGYEQYF
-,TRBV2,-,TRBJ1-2,TGTGCCAGCAGACCTGGGGAGGGACCGCAACAATTTTATGGCTACACCTTC,CASRPGEGPQQFYGYTF
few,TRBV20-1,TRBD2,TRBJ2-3,TGCAGTGCCAATGTAATTAGACTAGCGGGGAACACAGATACGCAGTATTTT,CSANVIRLAGNTDTQYF
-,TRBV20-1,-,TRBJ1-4,TGCAGTGCTGGTGGTCCAAGGGCAAGAGAAAAACTGTTTTTT,CSAGGPRAREKLFF
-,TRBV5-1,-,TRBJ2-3,TGCGCCAGCAGCACCGGGACACCCCAGGGGGATACGCAGTATTTT,CASSTGTPQGDTQYF
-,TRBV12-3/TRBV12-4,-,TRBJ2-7,TGTGCCAGCGGTGCGTCGGGGGTTAACTCCTACGAGCAGTACTTC,CASGASGVNSYEQYF
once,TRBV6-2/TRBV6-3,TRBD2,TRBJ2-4,TGTGCCAGCAGTCGTACTAGCGACAATGAGCAGTACTTC,CASSRTSDNEQYF
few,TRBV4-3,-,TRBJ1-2,TGCGCCAGCAGCCAATCCCGTAGTGAGGACGCAAACACCTTC,CASSQSRSEDANTF
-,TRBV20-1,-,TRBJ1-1,TGCAGTGCTCCGGGACACTCGGGCACTGAAGCTTTCTTT,CSAPGHSGTEAFF